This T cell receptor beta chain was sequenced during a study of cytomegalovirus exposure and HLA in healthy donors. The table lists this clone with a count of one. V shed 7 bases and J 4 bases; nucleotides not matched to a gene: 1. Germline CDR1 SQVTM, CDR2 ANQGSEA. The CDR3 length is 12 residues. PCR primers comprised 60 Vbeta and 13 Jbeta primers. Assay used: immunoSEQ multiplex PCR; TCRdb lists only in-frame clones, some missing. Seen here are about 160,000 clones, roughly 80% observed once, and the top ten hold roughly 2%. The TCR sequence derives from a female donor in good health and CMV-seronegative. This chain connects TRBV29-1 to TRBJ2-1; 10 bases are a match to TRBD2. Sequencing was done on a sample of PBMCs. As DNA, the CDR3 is TGCAGCGGGACTAGCGGTTACAATGAGCAGTTCTTC. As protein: CSGTSGYNEQFF.